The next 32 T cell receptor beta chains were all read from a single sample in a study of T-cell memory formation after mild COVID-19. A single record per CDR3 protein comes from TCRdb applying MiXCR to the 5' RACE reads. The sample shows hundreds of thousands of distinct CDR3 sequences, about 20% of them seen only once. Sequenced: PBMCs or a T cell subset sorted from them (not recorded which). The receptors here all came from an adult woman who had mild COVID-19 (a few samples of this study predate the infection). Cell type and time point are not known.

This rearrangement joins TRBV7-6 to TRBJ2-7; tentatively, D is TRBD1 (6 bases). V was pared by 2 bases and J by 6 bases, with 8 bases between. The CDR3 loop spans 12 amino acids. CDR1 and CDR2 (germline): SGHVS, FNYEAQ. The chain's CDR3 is CASSLRRGEQYF. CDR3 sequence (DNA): TGTGCCAGCAGCTTACGCAGGGGCGAGCAGTACTTC. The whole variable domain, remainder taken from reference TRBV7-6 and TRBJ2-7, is GAGVSQSPRYKVTKRGQDVALRCDPISGHVSLYWYRQALGQGPEFLTYFNYEAQQDKSGLPNDRFSAERPEGSISTLTIQRTEQRDSAMYRCASSLRRGEQYFGPGTRLTVT.

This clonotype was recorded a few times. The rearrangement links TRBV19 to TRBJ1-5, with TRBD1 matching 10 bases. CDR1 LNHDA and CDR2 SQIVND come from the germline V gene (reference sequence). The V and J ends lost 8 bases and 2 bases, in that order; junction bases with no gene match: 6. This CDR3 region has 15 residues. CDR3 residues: CASQRGTGGNQPQHF. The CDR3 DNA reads TGTGCCAGTCAGAGAGGGACAGGGGGCAATCAGCCCCAGCATTTT.

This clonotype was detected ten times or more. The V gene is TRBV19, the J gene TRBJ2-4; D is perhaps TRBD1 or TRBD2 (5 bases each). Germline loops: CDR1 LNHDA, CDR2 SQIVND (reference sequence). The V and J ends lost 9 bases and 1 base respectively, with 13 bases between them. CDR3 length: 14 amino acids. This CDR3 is CAREGDQAKNIQYF. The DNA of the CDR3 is TGTGCCAGGGAAGGGGACCAGGCCAAAAACATTCAGTACTTC.

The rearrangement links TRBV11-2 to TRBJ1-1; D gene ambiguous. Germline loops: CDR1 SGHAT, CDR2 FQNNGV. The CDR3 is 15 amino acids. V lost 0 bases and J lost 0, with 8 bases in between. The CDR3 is CASSLDRAMNTEAFF. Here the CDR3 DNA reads TGTGCCAGCAGCTTAGATCGGGCCATGAACACTGAAGCTTTCTTT.

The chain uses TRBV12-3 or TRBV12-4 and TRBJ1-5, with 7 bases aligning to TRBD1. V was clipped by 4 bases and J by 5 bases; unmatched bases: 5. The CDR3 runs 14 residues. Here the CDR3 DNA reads TGTGCCAGCAGTTATGACAGGGCGTATCAGCCCCAGCATTTT. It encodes CASSYDRAYQPQHF.

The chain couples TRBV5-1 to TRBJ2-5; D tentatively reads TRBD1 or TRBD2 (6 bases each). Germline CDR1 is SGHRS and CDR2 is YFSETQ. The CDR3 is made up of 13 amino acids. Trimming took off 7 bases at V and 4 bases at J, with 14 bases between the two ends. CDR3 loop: CASHVGGGETQYF. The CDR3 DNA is TGCGCCAGCCACGTGGGGGGCGGAGAGACCCAGTACTTC.

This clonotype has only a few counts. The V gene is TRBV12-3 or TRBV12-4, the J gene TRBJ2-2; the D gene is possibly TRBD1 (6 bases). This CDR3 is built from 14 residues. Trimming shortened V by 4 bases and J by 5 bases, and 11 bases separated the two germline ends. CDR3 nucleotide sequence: TGTGCCAGCAGTTCACGTAGGGGGACCGGGGAGCTGTTTTTT. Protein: CASSSRRGTGELFF.

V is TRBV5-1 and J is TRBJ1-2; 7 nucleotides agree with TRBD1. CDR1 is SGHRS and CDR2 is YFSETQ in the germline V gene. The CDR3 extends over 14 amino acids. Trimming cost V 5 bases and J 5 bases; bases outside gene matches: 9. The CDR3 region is CASSPGQRTYGYTF. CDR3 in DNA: TGCGCCAGCAGTCCGGGACAGAGAACTTATGGCTACACCTTC.

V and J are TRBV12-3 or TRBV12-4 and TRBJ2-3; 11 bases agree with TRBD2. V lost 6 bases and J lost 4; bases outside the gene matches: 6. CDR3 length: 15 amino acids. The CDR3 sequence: CASSWTSGFADTQYF. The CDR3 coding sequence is TGTGCCAGCAGCTGGACTAGCGGGTTTGCAGATACGCAGTATTTT.

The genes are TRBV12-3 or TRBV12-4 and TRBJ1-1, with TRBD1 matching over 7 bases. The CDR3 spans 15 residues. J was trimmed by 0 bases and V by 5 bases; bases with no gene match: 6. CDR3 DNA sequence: TGTGCCAGCAGTCCCCAGACAGGGATGAACACTGAAGCTTTCTTT. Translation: CASSPQTGMNTEAFF.

The CDR3 region is CATSDTRGWEQYF. In DNA, the CDR3 is TGTGCCACCAGCGACACGAGAGGGTGGGAGCAGTACTTC. The chain joins TRBV15 to TRBJ2-7, with D perhaps matching TRBD2 (5 bases). V shed 5 bases and J shed 7 bases, with 15 bases lying between them. The CDR3 is 13 amino acids. Germline V CDR1 and CDR2: LNHNV, YYDKDF (reference sequence).

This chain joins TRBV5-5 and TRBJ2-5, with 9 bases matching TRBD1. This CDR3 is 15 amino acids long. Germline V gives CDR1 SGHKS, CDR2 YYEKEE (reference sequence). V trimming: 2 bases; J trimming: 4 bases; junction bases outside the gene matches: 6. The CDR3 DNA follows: TGTGCCAGCAGCTTATGGGGACAGGGAATAGAGACCCAGTACTTC. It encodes CASSLWGQGIETQYF.

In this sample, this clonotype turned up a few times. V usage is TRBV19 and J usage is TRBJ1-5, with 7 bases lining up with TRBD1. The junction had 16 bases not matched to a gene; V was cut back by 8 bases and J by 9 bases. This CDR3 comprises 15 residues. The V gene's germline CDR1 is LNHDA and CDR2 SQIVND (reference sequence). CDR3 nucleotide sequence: TGTGCCAGTGGTACGAGCGGACAGGCCGTTTGGCCCCAGCATTTT. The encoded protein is CASGTSGQAVWPQHF.

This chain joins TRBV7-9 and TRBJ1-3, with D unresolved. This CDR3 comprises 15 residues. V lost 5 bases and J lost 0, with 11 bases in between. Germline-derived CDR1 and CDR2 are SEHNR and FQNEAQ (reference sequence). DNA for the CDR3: TGTGCCAGCAGCATGACAACTTTCTCTGGAAACACCATATATTTT. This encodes CASSMTTFSGNTIYF.

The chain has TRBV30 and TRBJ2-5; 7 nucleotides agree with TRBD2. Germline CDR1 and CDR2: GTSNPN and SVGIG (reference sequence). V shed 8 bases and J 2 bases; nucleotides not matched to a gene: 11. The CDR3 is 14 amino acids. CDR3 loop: CAGTGRMLQETQYF. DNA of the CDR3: TGTGCCGGTACCGGGAGGATGTTACAAGAGACCCAGTACTTC.

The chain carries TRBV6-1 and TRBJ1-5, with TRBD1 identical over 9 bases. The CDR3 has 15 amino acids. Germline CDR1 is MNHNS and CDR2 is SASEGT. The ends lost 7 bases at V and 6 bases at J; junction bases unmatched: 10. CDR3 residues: CASTHGTGRGQPQHF. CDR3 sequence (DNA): TGTGCCAGCACCCATGGGACAGGGAGGGGTCAGCCCCAGCATTTT.

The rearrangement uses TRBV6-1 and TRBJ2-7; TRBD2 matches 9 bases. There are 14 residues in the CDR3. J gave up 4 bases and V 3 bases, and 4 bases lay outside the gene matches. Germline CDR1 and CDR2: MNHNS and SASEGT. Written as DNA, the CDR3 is TGTGCCAGCAGTGATTTCGGACTAGCGTACGAGCAGTACTTC. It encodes CASSDFGLAYEQYF.

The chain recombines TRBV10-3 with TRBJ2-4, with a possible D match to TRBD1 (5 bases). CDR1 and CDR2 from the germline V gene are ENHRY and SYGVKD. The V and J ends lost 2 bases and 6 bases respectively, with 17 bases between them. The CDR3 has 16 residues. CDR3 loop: CAISERTPTERNIQYF. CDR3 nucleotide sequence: TGTGCCATCAGTGAGAGGACACCGACCGAACGAAACATTCAGTACTTC.

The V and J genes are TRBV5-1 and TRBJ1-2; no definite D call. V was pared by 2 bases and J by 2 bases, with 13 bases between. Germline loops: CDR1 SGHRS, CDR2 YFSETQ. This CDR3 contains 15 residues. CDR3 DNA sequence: TGCGCCAGCAGCTTCTCCTTAGGGATCAACTATGGCTACACCTTC. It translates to CASSFSLGINYGYTF.

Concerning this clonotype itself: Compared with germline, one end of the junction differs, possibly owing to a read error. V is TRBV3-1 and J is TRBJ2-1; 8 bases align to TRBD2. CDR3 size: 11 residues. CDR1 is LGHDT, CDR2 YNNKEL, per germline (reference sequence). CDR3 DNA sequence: TGTGCCAGCAGCCTGCGGGGGGTAGTTATCTTC. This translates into CASSLRGVVIF.

The CDR3 nucleotides are TGTGCCAGCAGCCAAGAAGGCGGCGGGACTAATGAAAAACTGTTTTTT. It specifies CASSQEGGGTNEKLFF. The rearrangement uses TRBV3-1 and TRBJ1-4; the D is unclear. The CDR3 length is 16 residues. Looked up from germline, CDR1 is LGHDT and CDR2 is YNNKEL (reference sequence). Trimming took 0 bases from V and 2 from J, leaving 10 bases between them.

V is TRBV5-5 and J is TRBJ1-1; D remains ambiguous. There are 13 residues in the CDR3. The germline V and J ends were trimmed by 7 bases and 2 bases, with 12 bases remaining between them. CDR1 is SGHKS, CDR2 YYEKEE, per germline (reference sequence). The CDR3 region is CASASLQNTEAFF. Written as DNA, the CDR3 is TGTGCCAGCGCCTCCCTACAAAACACTGAAGCTTTCTTT.

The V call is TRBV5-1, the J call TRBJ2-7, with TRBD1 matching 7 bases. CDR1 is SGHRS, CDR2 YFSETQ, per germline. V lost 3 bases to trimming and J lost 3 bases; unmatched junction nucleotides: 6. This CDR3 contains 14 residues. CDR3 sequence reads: CASSSEDRFYEQYF. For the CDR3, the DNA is TGCGCCAGCAGCTCGGAGGACAGGTTCTACGAGCAGTACTTC.

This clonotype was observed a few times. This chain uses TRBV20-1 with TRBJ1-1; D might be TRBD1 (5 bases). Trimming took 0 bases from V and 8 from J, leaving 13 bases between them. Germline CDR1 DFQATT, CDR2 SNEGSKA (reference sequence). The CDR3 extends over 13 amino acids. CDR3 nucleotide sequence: TGCAGTGCTAGAGATCCCGGGGCCGCCGAAGCTTTCTTT. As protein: CSARDPGAAEAFF.

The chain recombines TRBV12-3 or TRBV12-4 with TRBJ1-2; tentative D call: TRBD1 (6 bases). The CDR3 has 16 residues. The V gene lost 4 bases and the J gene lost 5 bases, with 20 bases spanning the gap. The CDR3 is CASSYRVGPVGYGYTF. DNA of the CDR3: TGTGCCAGCAGTTACAGGGTCGGGCCCGTCGGATATGGCTACACCTTC.

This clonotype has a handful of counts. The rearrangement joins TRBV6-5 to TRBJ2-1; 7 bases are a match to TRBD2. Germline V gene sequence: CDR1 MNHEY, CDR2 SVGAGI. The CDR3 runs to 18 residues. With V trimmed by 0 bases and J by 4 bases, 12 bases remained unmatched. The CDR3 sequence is CASSYSGAPGGTYNEQFF. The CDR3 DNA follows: TGTGCCAGCAGTTACTCGGGAGCGCCGGGGGGAACTTACAATGAGCAGTTCTTC.

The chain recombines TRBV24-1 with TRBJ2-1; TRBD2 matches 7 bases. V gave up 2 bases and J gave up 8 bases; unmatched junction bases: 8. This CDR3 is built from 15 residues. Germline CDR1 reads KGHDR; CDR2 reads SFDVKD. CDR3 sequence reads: CATSDSSRLADEQFF. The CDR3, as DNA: TGTGCCACCAGTGATTCCTCTCGACTAGCTGATGAGCAGTTCTTC.

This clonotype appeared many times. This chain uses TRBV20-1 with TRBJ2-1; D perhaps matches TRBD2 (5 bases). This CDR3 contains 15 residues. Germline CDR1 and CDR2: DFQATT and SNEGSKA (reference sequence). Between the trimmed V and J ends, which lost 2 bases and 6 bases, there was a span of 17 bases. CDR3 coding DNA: TGCAGTGCTAGAAGTCCTGCTAGCAGAATCAATGAGCAGTTCTTC. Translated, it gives CSARSPASRINEQFF.

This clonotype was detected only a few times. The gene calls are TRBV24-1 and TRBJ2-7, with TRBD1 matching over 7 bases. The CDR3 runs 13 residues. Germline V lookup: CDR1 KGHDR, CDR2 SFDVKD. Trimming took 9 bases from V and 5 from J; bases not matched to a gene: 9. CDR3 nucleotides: TGTGCCACCGAAGGGGGCGCGTCCGACGAGCAGTACTTC. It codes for CATEGGASDEQYF.

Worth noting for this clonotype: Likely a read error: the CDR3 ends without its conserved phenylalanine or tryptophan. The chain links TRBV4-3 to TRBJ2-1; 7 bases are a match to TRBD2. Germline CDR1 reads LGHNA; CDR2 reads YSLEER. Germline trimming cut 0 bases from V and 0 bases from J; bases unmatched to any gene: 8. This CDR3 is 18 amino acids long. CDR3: CASSQELLARSSYNEQFL. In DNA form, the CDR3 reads TGCGCCAGCAGCCAAGAGTTACTAGCGCGGAGCTCCTACAATGAGCAGTTCTTA.

The CDR3 loop reads CASRLMAGLSRYDEQYF. In nucleotides, the CDR3 is TGCGCCAGCCGCCTGATGGCGGGGCTCAGCAGGTACGACGAGCAGTACTTC. The genes are TRBV5-1 and TRBJ2-7, with a weak D call TRBD2 (6 bases). Germline V gene data show CDR1 as SGHRS and CDR2 as YFSETQ. The V gene lost 7 bases and the J gene lost 5 bases, with 28 bases spanning the gap. The CDR3 is 17 amino acids.

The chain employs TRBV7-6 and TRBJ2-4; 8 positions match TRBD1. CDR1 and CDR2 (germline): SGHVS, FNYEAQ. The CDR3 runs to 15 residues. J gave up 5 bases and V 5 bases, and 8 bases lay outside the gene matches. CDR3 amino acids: CASSPRTGFENIQYF. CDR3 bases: TGTGCCAGCAGCCCTAGGACAGGGTTCGAAAACATTCAGTACTTC.